This TCR beta chain was sequenced in a study of T cell responses to AZD1222 COVID-19 vaccine. Notes on this clone: Its antigen is unidentified.

Findings and caveats of the study: The number of AZD1222 recipients seropositive at baseline was only five to seven. Clonal diversity was possibly underestimated; the donors were predominantly white British and more often female. Rises in breadth and depth of Spike-specific TCRs came after two AZD1222 doses.

Assay: immunoSEQ multiplex PCR; the TCRdb copy retains only in-frame clones and omits some. In the table there are roughly 130,000 clones, 70% to 90% of which are singletons. This CDR3 is built from 16 residues. V gave up 4 bases and J gave up 6 bases; unmatched junction bases: 6. CDR1 is MNHEY, CDR2 SVGEGT, per germline. This chain links TRBV6-2 or TRBV6-3 with TRBJ2-2; 12 bases agree with TRBD2. Sequenced here: peripheral blood, sampled on day 0 of AZD1222 vaccination. The sequence derives from an adult in good health. In nucleotides, the CDR3 is TGTGCCAGCAGTTTCCGGACTAGCGGGGAATCCGGGGAGCTGTTTTTT. Protein product: CASSFRTSGESGELFF.